These 10 T cell receptor beta chains were all obtained from the same sample, sequenced in a study of T cell clusters in autoimmune cytopenias. TRB rearrangements were amplified by touch-down multiplex PCR with mixed TRB-A/B primers. TCRdb reprocessed the multiplex PCR reads and keeps a single row for each CDR3 protein, giving no DNA. Its table lists roughly 9,500 distinct CDR3 sequences. TRB amplification used 250 ng of peripheral blood genomic DNA. Sequenced material: peripheral blood. These receptor sequences come from a human donor with an autoimmune cytopenia or autoimmune hepatitis (not recorded which).

V gene TRBV4-1 combines with J gene TRBJ2-5; without DNA, the TCRdb call of TRBD2 cannot be checked. The CDR3 sequence is 16 residues long. Germline-derived CDR1 and CDR2 are MGHRA and YSYEKL. The CDR3 loop reads CASSGHLLGREETQYF.

This clonotype is labeled medium-sized based on frequency. The rearrangement links TRBV6-1 to TRBJ2-7; absent DNA, TCRdb's TRBD1 call cannot be checked. Germline V lookup: CDR1 MNHNS, CDR2 SASEGT. The CDR3 loop spans 16 amino acids. The CDR3 spells CASSPQTGQGAYEQYF.

V is TRBV19 and J is TRBJ2-3; with no DNA, the TCRdb D assignment of TRBD1 cannot be verified. The CDR3 totals 15 residues. Germline CDR1 and CDR2: LNHDA and SQIVND (reference sequence). CDR3 residues: CASSLAGVITDTQYF.

The gene calls are TRBV27 and TRBJ1-1; TCRdb lists TRBD1, though no DNA is available to test this call. The germline gives CDR1 MNHEY, CDR2 SMNVEV (reference sequence). This CDR3 spans 14 amino acids. The CDR3 spells CASSFGGGYTEAFF.

This clonotype registers medium-sized by frequency. The chain carries TRBV15 and TRBJ1-6. From germline, CDR1 is LNHNV and CDR2 YYDKDF (reference sequence). The CDR3 contains 13 residues. CDR3 protein: CATSKISDSPLHF.

According to its frequency, this clonotype is medium-sized. The J gene is TRBJ2-1, the V gene TRBV10-3; lacking DNA, the TRBD2 call made by TCRdb goes unchecked. Germline V gives CDR1 ENHRY, CDR2 SYGVKD. The CDR3 extends over 13 amino acids. The chain's CDR3 is CAISEAAYNEQFF.

The rearrangement links TRBV5-6 to TRBJ2-7. Looked up from germline, CDR1 is SGHDT and CDR2 is YYEEEE. The CDR3 runs to 12 residues. CDR3 residues: CASSLGGYEQYF.

The chain combines TRBV7-9 with TRBJ2-3. Germline CDR1 and CDR2: SEHNR and FQNEAQ (reference sequence). This CDR3 comprises 14 residues. This chain's CDR3 is CASSSGFRTDTQYF.

This clonotype is deemed medium-sized by its frequency. V usage is TRBV15 and J usage is TRBJ2-1; TCRdb designates TRBD1, a call that cannot be tested without DNA. The CDR3 runs 16 residues. CDR1 and CDR2 (germline): LNHNV, YYDKDF (reference sequence). The CDR3: CATADRVSGAYNEQFF.

The V gene is TRBV5-4, the J gene TRBJ2-5; TCRdb's assignment of TRBD2 cannot be checked, as there is no DNA. Germline V CDR1 and CDR2: SGHNT, YYREEE (reference sequence). This CDR3 contains 15 residues. CDR3 protein: CASSSASSGQETQYF.